This TCR beta chain stems from a study of blood T cell repertoires in COVID-19. Study details: Acute-phase and convalescent COVID-19 samples originated in the United States, Italy and Spain. T cells, B-cell-depleted T cells, or PBMCs provided the cDNA or gDNA that served as material.

Original processing notes: Nucleated cell number was recorded as an estimate derived from reference gene primer amplification. The repertoire was sequenced with immunoSEQ multiplex PCR; TCRdb's copy has only in-frame clones and lacks some. The DNA gave D and trimming, while V, J and clone size come from that table. Counted here are approximately 210,000 clones, roughly 86% occurring once; the ten biggest clones make up roughly 5.3%. This clone appeared many times. Germline loops: CDR1 KGHSH, CDR2 LQKENI. The CDR3 runs 13 residues. The V end was cut by 4 bases, the J end by 4 bases, with 10 bases between.

The sample consisted of peripheral blood. V usage is TRBV18 and J usage is TRBJ1-2, with D maybe TRBD1 (6 bases). This clonotype was obtained from a woman aged 70-85 years with active or convalescent COVID-19. Here the CDR3 DNA reads TGTGCCAGCTCACAACAGGGCCCCTATGGCTACACCTTC. Translated, it gives CASSQQGPYGYTF.